This T cell receptor beta chain was documented in a study of CD8+CD57+ T cells in acquired aplastic anemia. Flow cytometry had shown expanded CD8+CD57+ cells in the patients chosen for sequencing. In all patients, the disease was severe acquired aplastic anemia. Blood samples were obtained from patients who had received no prior therapy. TCR beta VDJ combinations and CDR3 sequences were profiled from genomic DNA. One entry per CDR3 protein, called by TCRdb with MiXCR from the reads. The table lists around 200,000 distinct CDR3 sequences, 63% of them singletons. The V and J ends lost 2 bases and 2 bases, in that order; junction bases with no gene match: 0. The CDR3 has 15 amino acids. Germline-derived CDR1 and CDR2 are MGHRA and YSYEKL.

The specimen sequenced was sorted CD4+, CD8+, or CD8+CD57+ T cells (not recorded which) from PBMCs. The sequence derives from a human donor with aplastic anemia. The chain employs TRBV4-1 and TRBJ2-7; 13 nucleotides align to TRBD2. The CDR3 is CASSQTSGRAYEQYF. The CDR3 region has the DNA TGCGCCAGCAGCCAAACTAGCGGGAGGGCCTACGAGCAGTACTTC.